The clone carrying this T cell receptor (beta chain) was seen only a few times. Its antigen is unidentified. After removal of 3 bases from V and 7 bases from J, the junction contained 12 bases not matched to a gene. The CDR3 has 15 amino acids. This sample is drawn from a study of T cell repertoires in cytomegalovirus infection. Study summary: Epitope selection comprised recently identified HLA-C-restricted CMV epitopes and well-studied HLA-B-restricted CMV epitopes. Carrying CMV and the relevant HLA type showed in public TCR beta signatures.

General observations from the study: Clonotypes of TCR beta that were HLA-C-restricted and CMV-specific dominated the ex vivo response. Of the TCR beta families, the public ones yielded a cumulative frequency that identified carriers of CMV plus the relevant HLA.

TCRdb re-analysed the reads in MiXCR, keeping a single row per CDR3 protein. This sample has 450,000 to 550,000 distinct CDR3 sequences, with roughly 42% found just once. This clonotype was sampled from a human donor in good health (CMV status not recorded). Some clones in this sample may be carry-over from other donors' samples. V usage is TRBV12-3 or TRBV12-4 and J usage is TRBJ2-7; TRBD1 matches 7 bases. The sample in question was cultured PBMCs, obtained from culture after CMV antigen stimulation. The CDR3 DNA is TGTGCCAGCAGTTTGGGGGACAGTCCAGCCGAGGAGCAGTACTTC. It is translated as CASSLGDSPAEEQYF.